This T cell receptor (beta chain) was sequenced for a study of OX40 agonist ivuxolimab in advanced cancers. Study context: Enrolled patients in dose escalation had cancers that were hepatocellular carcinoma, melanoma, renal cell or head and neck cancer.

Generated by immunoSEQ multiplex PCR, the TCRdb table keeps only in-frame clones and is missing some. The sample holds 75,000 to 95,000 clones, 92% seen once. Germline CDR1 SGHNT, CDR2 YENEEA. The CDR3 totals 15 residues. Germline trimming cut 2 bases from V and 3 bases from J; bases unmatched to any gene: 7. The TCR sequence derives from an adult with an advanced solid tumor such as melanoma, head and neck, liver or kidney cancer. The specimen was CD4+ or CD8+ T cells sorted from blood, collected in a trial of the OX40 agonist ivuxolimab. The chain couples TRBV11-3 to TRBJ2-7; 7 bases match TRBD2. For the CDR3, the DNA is TGTGCCAGCAGCTTAATTAGCGGGCGCAACTACGAGCAGTACTTC. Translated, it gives CASSLISGRNYEQYF.